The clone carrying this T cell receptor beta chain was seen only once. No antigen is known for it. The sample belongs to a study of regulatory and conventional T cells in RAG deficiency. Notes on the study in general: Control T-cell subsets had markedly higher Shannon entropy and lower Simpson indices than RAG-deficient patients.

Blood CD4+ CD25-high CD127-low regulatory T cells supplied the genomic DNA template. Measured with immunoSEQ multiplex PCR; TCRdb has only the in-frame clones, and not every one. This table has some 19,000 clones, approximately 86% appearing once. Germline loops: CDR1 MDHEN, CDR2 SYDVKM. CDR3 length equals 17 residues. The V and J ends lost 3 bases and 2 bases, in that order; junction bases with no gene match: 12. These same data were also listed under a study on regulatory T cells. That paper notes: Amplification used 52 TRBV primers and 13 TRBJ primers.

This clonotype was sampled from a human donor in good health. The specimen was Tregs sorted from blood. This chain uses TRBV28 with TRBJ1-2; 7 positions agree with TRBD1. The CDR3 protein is CASSFLREDRKNYGYTF. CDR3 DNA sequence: TGTGCCAGCAGTTTTCTTAGGGAGGACAGGAAGAACTATGGCTACACCTTC.